This TCR beta chain was sequenced during a study of early T cells in non-severe SARS-CoV-2 infection. Each CDR3 protein gets one entry after TCRdb re-called the 5' RACE reads with MiXCR. Altogether 45,000 to 50,000 distinct CDR3 sequences are present, over 5% being singletons, with the ten largest covering about 4.3%. J was trimmed by 0 bases and V by 2 bases; bases with no gene match: 7. Germline values: CDR1 MNHEY, CDR2 SMNVEV (reference sequence). There are 17 residues in the CDR3. The chain carries TRBV27 and TRBJ1-5; 7 bases agree with TRBD1. The source is an adult who was a healthcare worker with PCR-confirmed SARS-CoV-2 infection or an uninfected control (not recorded which). Sequencing was performed on whole blood. CDR3 protein: CASSLRGRGDSNQPQHF. In DNA form, the CDR3 reads TGTGCCAGCAGTTTAAGGGGCAGGGGGGATAGCAATCAGCCCCAGCATTTT.